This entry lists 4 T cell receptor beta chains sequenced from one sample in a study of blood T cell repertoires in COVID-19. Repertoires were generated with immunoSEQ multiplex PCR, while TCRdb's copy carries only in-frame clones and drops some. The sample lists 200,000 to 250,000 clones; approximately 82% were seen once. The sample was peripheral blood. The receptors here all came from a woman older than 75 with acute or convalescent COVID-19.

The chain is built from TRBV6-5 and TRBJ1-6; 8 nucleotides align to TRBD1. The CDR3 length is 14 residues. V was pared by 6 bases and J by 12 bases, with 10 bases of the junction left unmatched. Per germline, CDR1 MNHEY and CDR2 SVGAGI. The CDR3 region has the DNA TGTGCCAGCAGGGCCTATACAGGGGGAGTACCCCTCCACTTT. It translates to CASRAYTGGVPLHF.

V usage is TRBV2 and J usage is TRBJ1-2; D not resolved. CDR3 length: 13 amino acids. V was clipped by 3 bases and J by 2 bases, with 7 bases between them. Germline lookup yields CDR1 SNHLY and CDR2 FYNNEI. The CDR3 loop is CASSEARNYGYTF. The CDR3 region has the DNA TGTGCCAGCAGTGAGGCCAGAAACTATGGCTACACCTTC.

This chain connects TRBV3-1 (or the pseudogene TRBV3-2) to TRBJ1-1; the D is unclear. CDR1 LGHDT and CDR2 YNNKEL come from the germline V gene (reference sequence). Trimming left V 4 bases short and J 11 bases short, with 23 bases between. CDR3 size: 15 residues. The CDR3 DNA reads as TGTGCCAGCAGCCCCGAGGGTGGGTGGTCGAGGAGGGCTTTCTTT. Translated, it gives CASSPEGGWSRRAFF.

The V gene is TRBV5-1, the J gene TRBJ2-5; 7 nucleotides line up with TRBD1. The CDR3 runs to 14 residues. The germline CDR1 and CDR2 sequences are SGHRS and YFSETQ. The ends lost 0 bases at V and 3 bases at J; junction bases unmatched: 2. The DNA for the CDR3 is TGCGCCAGCAGCTTGGAGCAGGGGGAAGAGACCCAGTACTTC. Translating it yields CASSLEQGEETQYF.